These T cell receptor beta chains were read from a single sample in a study of blood T cell repertoires in COVID-19. Clones were read by immunoSEQ multiplex PCR, and TCRdb kept only the in-frame ones, dropping some. Of about 67,000 clones in the sample, 85% to 90% were seen once. The sequencing input was peripheral blood. These receptors were obtained from a man between 50 and 59 years old with active COVID-19. CDR3s include the opening cysteine and the closing phenylalanine or tryptophan. The D gene is left open where the match is weak. Rows give clone size only sometimes, using once, few, many, or a class for an expanded clone.

TRBD1	16	NA	TRBV27	TRBJ1-2	TGTGCCAGCAGTCCAGTCTACCCACAGGGGGCAGGGGGCTACACCTTC	CASSPVYPQGAGGYTF
NA	12	NA	TRBV14	TRBJ1-1	TGTGCCAGCAAGGGGAGCGGGGCTGAAGCTTTCTTT	CASKGSGAEAFF
NA	15	NA	TRBV6-1	TRBJ2-5	TGTGCCAGCAGTGAAGTCTTAGGGAGCCCAGAGACCCAGTACTTC	CASSEVLGSPETQYF
TRBD1	16	NA	TRBV5-1	TRBJ2-7	TGCGCCAGCACGTGGGGTGGGACAGGGTCCACCTACGAGCAGTACTTC	CASTWGGTGSTYEQYF
TRBD1	17	NA	TRBV2	TRBJ1-5	TGTGCCAGCAGGAGGGGACAGGGATCTATGAGCAATCAGCCCCAGCATTTT	CASRRGQGSMSNQPQHF
TRBD2	16	NA	TRBV5-6	TRBJ2-1	TGTGCCAGCAGCTTGGCAGTTAGAGCGGGAGTCAATGAGCAGTTCTTC	CASSLAVRAGVNEQFF
NA	15	NA	TRBV5-1	TRBJ1-5	TGCGCCAGCAGCTTGGGGTCAGGGCAGGATCAGCCCCAGCATTTT	CASSLGSGQDQPQHF
TRBD1	15	few	TRBV5-4	TRBJ2-7	TGTGCCAGCAGCCGAGTCTCGACAGGGAGCTACGAGCAGTACTTC	CASSRVSTGSYEQYF
NA	13	NA	TRBV28	TRBJ1-1	TGTGCCAGCAGTGGCCGTGGTCTCCGAGGAGCTTTCTTT	CASSGRGLRGAFF
TRBD1	18	NA	TRBV7-9	TRBJ1-1	TGTGCCAGCTGGGGCGGCCGACAGGGGAGCGGGTCATACACTGAAGCTTTCTTT	CASWGGRQGSGSYTEAFF
NA	14	NA	TRBV28	TRBJ1-3	TGTGCCAGCAGTACGACAGGCTCTGGAAACACCATATATTTT	CASSTTGSGNTIYF
NA	15	NA	TRBV4-2	TRBJ1-4	TGTGCCAGCAGCCAAGATCCAGCAACTAATGAAAAACTGTTTTTT	CASSQDPATNEKLFF
TRBD2	16	NA	TRBV6-6	TRBJ2-6	TGTGCCAGCAATAGCGGGAGCTTCTCTGGGGCCAACGTCCTGACTTTC	CASNSGSFSGANVLTF
NA	14	NA	TRBV29-1	TRBJ2-4	TGCAGCGTTAAGGTTGGGCCAGGCAAAAACATTCAGTACTTC	CSVKVGPGKNIQYF
TRBD1	14	NA	TRBV24-1	TRBJ1-2	TGTGCCACCAGTGACCGGACAGGGGCCTATGGCTACACCTTC	CATSDRTGAYGYTF
NA	15	NA	TRBV7-9	TRBJ1-4	TGTGCCAGCAGCTTAGACGGGGGGGTCGCAGAAAAACTGTTTTTT	CASSLDGGVAEKLFF
NA	16	NA	TRBV5-8	TRBJ1-2	TGTGCCAGCAGCTTGGCCGTTTTGAGGGGGAACTATGGCTACACCTTC	CASSLAVLRGNYGYTF
NA	13	NA	TRBV12-3/TRBV12-4	TRBJ1-4	TGTGCCAGCAGTGGAAACAGTAATGAAAAACTGTTTTTT	CASSGNSNEKLFF
TRBD1	15	NA	TRBV10-2	TRBJ2-2	TGCGCCAGCAGGGTGTCAGGGGGTTACACCGGGGAGCTGTTTTTT	CASRVSGGYTGELFF
TRBD1	15	NA	TRBV7-6	TRBJ2-3	TGTGCCAGCAGCTGGCGTCAGGGGGCCGGGGATACGCAGTATTTT	CASSWRQGAGDTQYF
NA	14	once	TRBV7-9	TRBJ2-2	TGTGCCAGCAGCCCCGGACAGACTACCGGGGAGCTGTTTTTT	CASSPGQTTGELFF
TRBD1	15	once	TRBV29-1	TRBJ2-2	TGCAGCGTTGAAGGGGGGACAGTCAACACCGGGGAGCTGTTTTTT	CSVEGGTVNTGELFF
NA	13	NA	TRBV6-2/TRBV6-3	TRBJ1-1	TGTGCCAGCAGTCCACCGGGGAACACTGAAGCTTTCTTT	CASSPPGNTEAFF
NA	13	NA	TRBV6-5	TRBJ1-1	TGTGCCAGCAGTTACTCCTTTGCCACAGAAGCTTTCTTT	CASSYSFATEAFF
TRBD2	16	NA	TRBV4-3	TRBJ2-3	TGCGCCAGCAGCCAAGATCGGGCTAGCGGGTCAGATACGCAGTATTTT	CASSQDRASGSDTQYF
NA	15	NA	TRBV7-2	TRBJ1-4	TGTGCCAGCAAGGGCGGGGTTTGGGAAGGGGAAAAACTGTTTTTT	CASKGGVWEGEKLFF